Presented here are 20 T cell receptor beta chains from one specimen sequenced in a study of blood T cell repertoires in COVID-19. Data came from immunoSEQ multiplex PCR; TCRdb stores just in-frame clones and leaves some out. The sample lists 250,000 or so clones, about 79% occurring once. Sequencing used peripheral blood. The receptors come from a man older than 75 with acute or convalescent COVID-19.

This chain joins TRBV10-3 and TRBJ2-3; 14 bases align to TRBD2. CDR1 is ENHRY and CDR2 is SYGVKD in the germline V gene. V dropped 6 bases and J dropped 2; count of bases not matched to a gene: 7. The CDR3 is 17 residues long. The CDR3 region is CAISSGTSGGSTDTQYF. The CDR3 DNA is TGTGCCATCAGCTCCGGGACTAGCGGGGGATCCACAGATACGCAGTATTTT.

The chain recombines TRBV5-1 with TRBJ2-2, with TRBD1 matching over 10 bases. CDR1 is SGHRS, CDR2 YFSETQ, per germline. CDR3 size: 15 residues. With V trimmed by 3 bases and J by 7 bases, 6 bases remained unmatched. CDR3 residues: CASSSDRGFVGELFF. Written as DNA, the CDR3 is TGCGCCAGCAGCTCGGACAGGGGGTTCGTCGGGGAGCTGTTTTTT.

The rearrangement joins TRBV11-3 to TRBJ2-7; 10 bases are shared with TRBD1. Germline-derived CDR1 and CDR2 are SGHNT and YENEEA. The CDR3 sequence is 14 residues long. V lost 5 bases to trimming and J lost 3 bases; unmatched junction nucleotides: 4. CDR3 nucleotides: TGTGCCAGCAGCCCCCGGACAGGGGGCTACGAGCAGTACTTC. Protein: CASSPRTGGYEQYF. The variable domain in full, completed from reference TRBV11-3 and TRBJ2-7, reads EAGVVQSPRYKIIEKKQPVAFWCNPISGHNTLYWYLQNLGQGPELLIRYENEEAVDDSQLPKDRFSAERLKGVDSTLKIQPAELGDSAVYLCASSPRTGGYEQYFGPGTRLTVT.

This clone has only one observation. The chain couples TRBV11-1 to TRBJ2-1; 10 positions agree with TRBD2. The CDR3 totals 15 residues. The junction had 8 bases not matched to a gene; V was cut back by 2 bases and J by 10 bases. The germline V gene encodes CDR1 SGHAT and CDR2 FQDESV (reference sequence). CDR3 in amino acids: CASSLKIAGGGEQFF. The DNA of the CDR3 is TGTGCCAGCAGCTTAAAAATAGCGGGAGGCGGGGAGCAGTTCTTC.

In this sample, this clone turned up a few times. The chain employs TRBV12-5 and TRBJ2-3, with TRBD2 matching over 11 bases. CDR3 length: 18 amino acids. CDR1 is LGHNT and CDR2 is FRNRAP in the germline V gene. V shed 2 bases and J 3 bases; nucleotides not matched to a gene: 10. CDR3 nucleotide sequence: TGTGCTAGTGGTTTGAACTTTTGGTCTAGCGGGAGGACAGATACGCAGTATTTT. Translation: CASGLNFWSSGRTDTQYF. The whole variable domain, filled in from reference TRBV12-5 and TRBJ2-3, reads DARVTQTPRHKVTEMGQEVTMRCQPILGHNTVFWYRQTMMQGLELLAYFRNRAPLDDSGMPKDRFSAEMPDATLATLKIQPSEPRDSAVYFCASGLNFWSSGRTDTQYFGPGTRLTVL.

V is TRBV29-1 and J is TRBJ2-1; 8 nucleotides agree with TRBD1. CDR3 length: 13 amino acids. Germline assignment: CDR1 SQVTM and CDR2 ANQGSEA. The J segment lost 4 bases and the V segment lost 8 bases, leaving 7 bases of the junction unmatched. CDR3 amino acids: CSCRTGTYNEQFF. The CDR3 bases are TGCAGCTGTCGGACAGGGACGTACAATGAGCAGTTCTTC.

This chain uses TRBV24-1 with TRBJ2-1; TRBD1 agrees at 8 bases. Trimming removed 3 bases from V and 8 bases from J; junction bases left unmatched: 11. The CDR3 has 16 amino acids. CDR1 and CDR2 (germline): KGHDR, SFDVKD. CDR3 DNA sequence: TGTGCCACCAGTGATCGTCGGACAGGGTTATCCCATGAGCAGTTCTTC. As protein: CATSDRRTGLSHEQFF.

This sequence joins TRBV6-4 and TRBJ2-7; 9 bases are a match to TRBD1. Germline V gene lookup returns CDR1 MRHNA and CDR2 SNTAGT. J was trimmed by 5 bases and V by 2 bases; bases with no gene match: 10. The CDR3 consists of 16 residues. The CDR3 nucleotides are TGTGCCAGCAGTGACGGGGACAGGGTGGGCATCGACGAGCAGTACTTC. It translates to CASSDGDRVGIDEQYF.

The chain is built from TRBV10-3 and TRBJ2-1; 9 bases map to TRBD1. CDR1 is ENHRY, CDR2 SYGVKD, per germline. The CDR3 is 16 residues long. Trimming removed 4 bases from V and 8 bases from J; junction bases left unmatched: 12. The CDR3 protein is CAISVSYRGLRDEQFF. Written as DNA, the CDR3 is TGTGCCATCAGTGTCTCTTACAGGGGGCTTAGGGATGAGCAGTTCTTC.

This clone was counted between two and nine times. This chain uses TRBV14 with TRBJ2-7, with TRBD2 identical over 7 bases. The CDR3 covers 13 residues. Germline CDR1 SGHDN, CDR2 FVKESK. Unmatched junction bases numbered 1, after V lost 0 bases and J lost 5 bases. In DNA, the CDR3 is TGTGCCAGCAGCCAAGATCGGGGGGACGAGCAGTACTTC. Amino acids: CASSQDRGDEQYF.

The rearrangement uses TRBV7-2 and TRBJ2-1; 7 nucleotides match TRBD2. Trimming took 7 bases from V and 10 from J; bases not matched to a gene: 13. The germline CDR1 and CDR2 sequences are SGHTA and FQGNSA. The CDR3 is 14 residues long. Here the CDR3 reads CASKGGSKGNEQFF. The CDR3 DNA reads as TGTGCCAGCAAGGGAGGGAGTAAGGGCAACGAGCAGTTCTTC.

This clone was seen only once. The chain recombines TRBV24-1 with TRBJ1-5, with 7 bases that match TRBD1. CDR3 length: 15 residues. V lost 3 bases to trimming and J lost 7 bases; unmatched junction nucleotides: 8. Germline V lookup: CDR1 KGHDR, CDR2 SFDVKD. The CDR3 region has the DNA TGTGCCACCAGTGATCTTACAGGGGTTGGACAGCCCCAGCATTTT. Its protein product is CATSDLTGVGQPQHF.

V gene TRBV6-5 combines with J gene TRBJ2-2; D is perhaps TRBD2 (5 bases). Per the germline V gene, CDR1 is MNHEY and CDR2 is SVGAGI. The CDR3 spans 14 residues. Trimming stripped 0 bases from V and 8 bases from J, with 10 bases between. The CDR3 protein is CASSYSLALGELFF. CDR3 sequence (DNA): TGTGCCAGCAGTTACTCCCTAGCTCTAGGGGAGCTGTTTTTT.

The chain is built from TRBV18 and TRBJ2-3; tentatively, D is TRBD1 (5 bases). The CDR3 extends over 15 amino acids. The germline gives CDR1 KGHSH, CDR2 LQKENI. Trimming took off 1 base at V and 0 bases at J, with 8 bases between the two ends. The CDR3, as DNA: TGTGCCAGCTCACCACAGGGGTTCAGCACAGATACGCAGTATTTT. As protein: CASSPQGFSTDTQYF.

The V and J genes are TRBV12-5 and TRBJ2-3; D remains unclear. The CDR3 has 13 amino acids. Germline V lookup: CDR1 LGHNT, CDR2 FRNRAP. The V and J ends lost 5 bases and 6 bases respectively, with 12 bases between them. The CDR3 DNA is TGTGCTAGTGGTATTTCCCAGATGGATACGCAGTATTTT. Its translation is CASGISQMDTQYF.

V usage is TRBV6-6 and J usage is TRBJ2-1, with 11 bases matching TRBD1. The V gene's germline CDR1 is MNHNY and CDR2 SVGAGI (reference sequence). The CDR3 sequence is 12 residues long. With V trimmed by 11 bases and J by 6 bases, 3 bases remained unmatched. CDR3 DNA: TGTGCCGCTGGGACAGGGGGCAATGAGCAGTTCTTC. Translation: CAAGTGGNEQFF.

The genes are TRBV6-5 and TRBJ1-4, with no clear D. Germline-derived CDR1 and CDR2 are MNHEY and SVGAGI. The V gene lost 7 bases and the J gene lost 8 bases, with 20 bases spanning the gap. The CDR3 runs 15 residues. CDR3 coding DNA: TGTGCCAGCACCCTACACTCCGGCGGGAGGGAAAAACTGTTTTTT. Translating gives CASTLHSGGREKLFF.

The chain uses TRBV2 and TRBJ2-2, with a weak D call TRBD1 (6 bases). Trimming cost V 6 bases and J 7 bases, with 12 bases left between them. Germline CDR1 and CDR2: SNHLY and FYNNEI. This CDR3 is 13 amino acids long. CDR3 sequence reads: CASSPTGRGELFF. CDR3 sequence (DNA): TGTGCCAGCAGCCCCACAGGGCGCGGGGAGCTGTTTTTT.

This chain uses TRBV6-1 with TRBJ2-7; TRBD1 agrees at 8 bases. Trimming at V came to 2 bases and at J to 1 base, leaving 4 bases not matched to a gene. The CDR3 totals 15 residues. The germline gives CDR1 MNHNS, CDR2 SASEGT. In DNA form, the CDR3 reads TGTGCCAGCAGTGAATCTGGGACAGGATCCTACGAGCAGTACTTC. It yields the protein CASSESGTGSYEQYF.

The chain uses TRBV19 and TRBJ1-5; 9 nucleotides agree with TRBD1. Unmatched junction bases numbered 9, after V lost 4 bases and J lost 11 bases. The CDR3 has 14 residues. Germline CDR1 is LNHDA and CDR2 is SQIVND (reference sequence). CDR3: CASSKDRGQSTQHF. The CDR3 region has the DNA TGTGCCAGTAGTAAGGACAGGGGTCAATCAACCCAGCATTTT.